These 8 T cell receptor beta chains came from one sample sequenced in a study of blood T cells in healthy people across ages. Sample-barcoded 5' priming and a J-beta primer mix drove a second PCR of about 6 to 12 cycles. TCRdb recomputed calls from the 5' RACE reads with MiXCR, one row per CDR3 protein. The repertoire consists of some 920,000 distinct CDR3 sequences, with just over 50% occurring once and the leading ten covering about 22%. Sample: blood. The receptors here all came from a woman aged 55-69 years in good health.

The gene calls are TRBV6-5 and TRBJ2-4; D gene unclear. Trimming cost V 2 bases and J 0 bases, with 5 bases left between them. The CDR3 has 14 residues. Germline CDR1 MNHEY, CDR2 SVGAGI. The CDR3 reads CASSYGLAKNIQYF. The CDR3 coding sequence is TGTGCCAGCAGTTACGGGTTAGCCAAAAACATTCAGTACTTC.

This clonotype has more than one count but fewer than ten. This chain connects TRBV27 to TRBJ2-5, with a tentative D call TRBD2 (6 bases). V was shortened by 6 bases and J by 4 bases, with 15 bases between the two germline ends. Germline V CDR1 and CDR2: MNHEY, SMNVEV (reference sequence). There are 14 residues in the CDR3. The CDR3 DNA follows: TGTGCCAGCAGAAACCGGGGGTTGGGAGAGACCCAGTACTTC. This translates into CASRNRGLGETQYF.

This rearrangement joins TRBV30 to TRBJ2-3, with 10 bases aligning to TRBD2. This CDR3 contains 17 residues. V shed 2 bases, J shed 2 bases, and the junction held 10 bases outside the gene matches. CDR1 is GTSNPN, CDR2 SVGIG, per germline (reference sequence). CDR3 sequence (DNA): TGTGCCTGGAGTCTTACACGGACTAGCGGCTTCACAGATACGCAGTATTTT. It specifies CAWSLTRTSGFTDTQYF. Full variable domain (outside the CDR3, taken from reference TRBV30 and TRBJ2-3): SQTIHQWPATLVQPVGSPLSLECTVEGTSNPNLYWYRQAAGRGLQLLFYSVGIGQISSEVPQNLSASRPQDRQFILSSKKLLLSDSGFYLCAWSLTRTSGFTDTQYFGPGTRLTVL.

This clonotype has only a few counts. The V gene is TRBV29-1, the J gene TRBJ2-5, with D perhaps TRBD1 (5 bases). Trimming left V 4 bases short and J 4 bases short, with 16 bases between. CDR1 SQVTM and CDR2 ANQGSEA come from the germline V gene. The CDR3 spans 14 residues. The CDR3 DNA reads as TGCAGCGTTGTGCTCGATGGGGCAAGAGAGACCCAGTACTTC. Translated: CSVVLDGARETQYF. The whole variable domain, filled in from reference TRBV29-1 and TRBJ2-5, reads SAVISQKPSRDICQRGTSLTIQCQVDSQVTMMFWYRQQPGQSLTLIATANQGSEATYESGFVIDKFPISRPNLTFSTLTVSNMSPEDSSIYLCSVVLDGARETQYFGPGTRLLVL.

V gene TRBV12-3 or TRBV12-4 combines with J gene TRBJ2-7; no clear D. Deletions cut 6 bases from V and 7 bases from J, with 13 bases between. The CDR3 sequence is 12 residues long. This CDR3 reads CASSPSHSEQYF. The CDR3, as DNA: TGTGCCAGCAGCCCCTCCCACTCGGAGCAGTACTTC.

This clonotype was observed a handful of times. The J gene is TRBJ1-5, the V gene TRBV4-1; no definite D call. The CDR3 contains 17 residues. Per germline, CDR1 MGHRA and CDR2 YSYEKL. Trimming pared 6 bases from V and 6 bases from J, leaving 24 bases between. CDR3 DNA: TGCGCCAGCAGTCTTAACCCCCTGGGGAGTCTGGGTCAGCCCCAGCATTTT. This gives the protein CASSLNPLGSLGQPQHF.

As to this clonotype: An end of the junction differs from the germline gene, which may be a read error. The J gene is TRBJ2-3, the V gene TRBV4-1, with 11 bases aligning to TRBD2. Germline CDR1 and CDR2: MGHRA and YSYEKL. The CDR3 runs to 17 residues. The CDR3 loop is CANSQDGTSGVTDTQYF. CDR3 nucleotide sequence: TGCGCCAACAGCCAAGATGGGACTAGCGGAGTAACAGATACGCAGTATTTT.

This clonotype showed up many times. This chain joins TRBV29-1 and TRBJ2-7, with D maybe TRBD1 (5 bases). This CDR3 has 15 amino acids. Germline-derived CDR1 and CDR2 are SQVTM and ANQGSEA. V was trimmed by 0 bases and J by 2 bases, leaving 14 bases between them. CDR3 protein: CSVEDRAGYTYEQYF. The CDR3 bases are TGCAGCGTTGAAGATCGGGCAGGGTACACCTACGAGCAGTACTTC.